The 30 T cell receptor beta chains below all came from one sample that was sequenced in a study of blood T cell repertoires in COVID-19. Only in-frame clones appear in the TCRdb table, and some are missing; sequencing was by immunoSEQ multiplex PCR. The sample comprises 25,000 to 30,000 clones, around 88% of which are singletons, and roughly 15% rests with the top ten. The sequenced material came from peripheral blood. The receptors derive from a human donor in a cohort sampled during active COVID-19.

The rearrangement joins TRBV10-3 to TRBJ2-7; 8 nucleotides agree with TRBD1. The germline gives CDR1 ENHRY, CDR2 SYGVKD. The CDR3 totals 14 residues. Trimming took 4 bases from V and 6 from J; bases not matched to a gene: 8. CDR3 sequence reads: CAISALDRETEQYF. The CDR3 nucleotides are TGTGCCATCAGTGCGTTGGACAGGGAGACCGAGCAGTACTTC.

The sample holds one count of this clone. The chain links TRBV7-9 to TRBJ1-1; D might be TRBD1 (5 bases). This CDR3 is 13 amino acids long. The V and J ends lost 8 bases and 5 bases respectively, with 15 bases between them. Looked up from germline, CDR1 is SEHNR and CDR2 is FQNEAQ (reference sequence). The CDR3 DNA reads as TGTGCCAGCGCCGTCCAGGGAGGAACTGAAGCTTTCTTT. It translates to CASAVQGGTEAFF.

The chain recombines TRBV2 with TRBJ2-1, with 7 bases aligning to TRBD2. J was trimmed by 6 bases and V by 1 base; bases with no gene match: 6. CDR3 size: 15 residues. Per germline, CDR1 SNHLY and CDR2 FYNNEI. The CDR3 loop reads CASSEGGGPGNEQFF. CDR3 nucleotide sequence: TGTGCCAGCAGTGAAGGGGGAGGGCCCGGCAATGAGCAGTTCTTC. Looking up the rest from reference TRBV2 and TRBJ2-1 gives the full variable domain: EPEVTQTPSHQVTQMGQEVILRCVPISNHLYFYWYRQILGQKVEFLVSFYNNEISEKSEIFDDQFSVERPDGSNFTLKIRSTKLEDSAMYFCASSEGGGPGNEQFFGPGTRLTVL.

This chain connects TRBV7-9 to TRBJ2-1, with 7 bases that match TRBD1. The CDR3 has 15 residues. J lost 3 bases, V lost 4 bases, and 6 bases had no gene match. Germline V gives CDR1 SEHNR, CDR2 FQNEAQ (reference sequence). As DNA, the CDR3 is TGTGCCAGCAGCTCACCAGGACAGGACTACAATGAGCAGTTCTTC. This codes for CASSSPGQDYNEQFF.

This chain links TRBV5-4 with TRBJ2-5; 11 bases line up with TRBD1. V shed 4 bases, J shed 4 bases, and the junction held 3 bases outside the gene matches. Germline CDR1 is SGHNT and CDR2 is YYREEE (reference sequence). This CDR3 has 14 amino acids. The CDR3 bases are TGTGCCAGCAGCCGGGACAGGGGGGGAGAGACCCAGTACTTC. It is translated as CASSRDRGGETQYF.

This rearrangement joins TRBV5-1 to TRBJ2-1, with a tentative D call TRBD2 (5 bases). The CDR3 spans 15 residues. V lost 1 base and J 4 bases, leaving 12 bases between the germline ends. Germline V gives CDR1 SGHRS, CDR2 YFSETQ. CDR3 sequence (DNA): TGCGCCAGCAGCTTGATGAGCGGTGATTACAATGAGCAGTTCTTC. This codes for CASSLMSGDYNEQFF. Based on the CDR3 plus reference TRBV5-1 and TRBJ2-1, the full variable domain is KAGVTQTPRYLIKTRGQQVTLSCSPISGHRSVSWYQQTPGQGLQFLFEYFSETQRNKGNFPGRFSGRQFSNSRSEMNVSTLELGDSALYLCASSLMSGDYNEQFFGPGTRLTVL.

The chain carries TRBV6-5 and TRBJ2-7; D is possibly TRBD2 (7 bases). V was shortened by 7 bases and J by 2 bases, with 15 bases between the two germline ends. The germline CDR1 and CDR2 sequences are MNHEY and SVGAGI. The length of the CDR3 is 14 residues. CDR3 in amino acids: CASKKRGGPYEQYF. DNA for the CDR3: TGTGCCAGCAAAAAGAGGGGGGGGCCCTACGAGCAGTACTTC.

The V call is TRBV6-5, the J call TRBJ2-7; no firm D call. V was clipped by 0 bases and J by 0 bases, with 3 bases between them. The length of the CDR3 is 13 residues. The germline CDR1 and CDR2 sequences are MNHEY and SVGAGI. Here the CDR3 reads CASSYSYSYEQYF. CDR3 bases: TGTGCCAGCAGTTACTCTTACTCCTACGAGCAGTACTTC.

V usage is TRBV19 and J usage is TRBJ2-6; 9 bases are shared with TRBD1. The CDR3 totals 18 residues. The V and J ends lost 5 bases and 1 base, in that order; junction bases with no gene match: 9. Germline V CDR1 and CDR2: LNHDA, SQIVND (reference sequence). The chain's CDR3 is CASSVSGTGNSGANVLTF. As DNA, the CDR3 is TGTGCCAGTAGTGTGTCCGGGACAGGGAATTCTGGGGCCAACGTCCTGACTTTC.

V is TRBV13 and J is TRBJ2-2; TRBD2 matches at 7 bases. Germline V gene data show CDR1 as PRHDT and CDR2 as FYEKMQ (reference sequence). Trimming removed 5 bases from V and 6 bases from J; junction bases left unmatched: 15. CDR3 length: 17 residues. This CDR3 is CASSPSGQGLDAGELFF. The CDR3 nucleotides are TGTGCCAGCAGCCCTAGCGGCCAGGGTTTGGACGCCGGGGAGCTGTTTTTT.

This clone occurred once. J is TRBJ1-1 and V is TRBV27; 8 bases match TRBD1. V shed 4 bases and J 4 bases; nucleotides not matched to a gene: 5. CDR1 and CDR2 from the germline V gene are MNHEY and SMNVEV (reference sequence). The CDR3 covers 14 residues. CDR3 loop: CASSYGDRGTEAFF. The CDR3 nucleotides are TGTGCCAGCAGTTACGGTGACAGGGGCACTGAAGCTTTCTTT.

The chain couples TRBV9 to TRBJ2-1; 7 bases are a match to TRBD2. Losses at the gene ends were 0 bases for V and 3 bases for J; bases not matched to a gene: 6. Germline CDR1 is SGDLS and CDR2 is YYNGEE. CDR3 length: 16 amino acids. The CDR3 sequence: CASSVDGAGVYNEQFF. In nucleotides, the CDR3 is TGTGCCAGCAGCGTAGACGGGGCGGGAGTCTACAATGAGCAGTTCTTC.

This chain uses TRBV7-3 with TRBJ2-1; TRBD2 aligns across 14 bases. Germline loops: CDR1 SGHTA, CDR2 FQGTGA. This CDR3 is 18 amino acids long. V lost 6 bases and J lost 7; bases outside the gene matches: 14. This chain's CDR3 is CASSRLAGGPSVGNEQFF. In DNA form, the CDR3 reads TGTGCCAGCAGTAGACTAGCGGGAGGGCCCTCCGTAGGGAATGAGCAGTTCTTC.

The chain couples TRBV6-5 to TRBJ2-2, with 9 bases that match TRBD2. The CDR3 is made up of 16 amino acids. In germline, CDR1 is MNHEY, CDR2 SVGAGI. Trimming at V came to 0 bases and at J to 3 bases, leaving 2 bases not matched to a gene. DNA for the CDR3: TGTGCCAGCAGTTACTCGGCTAGCGGGGACACCGGGGAGCTGTTTTTT. Its protein is CASSYSASGDTGELFF.

This clone is a singleton in its sample. The rearrangement uses TRBV18 and TRBJ2-4, with D possibly TRBD2 on 5 matching bases. V was cut by 4 bases and J by 6 bases, with 16 bases left in between. CDR3 length equals 15 residues. CDR1 is KGHSH and CDR2 is LQKENI in the germline V gene. The CDR3 DNA follows: TGTGCCAGCTCACGGAATTCACGGGATCTAAACATTCAGTACTTC. Translating gives CASSRNSRDLNIQYF.

In its sample, this clone was seen once. This chain joins TRBV7-2 and TRBJ2-5; 9 positions match TRBD1. The DNA end lines up better with TRBJ2-7; the J call may be wrong. Germline V gives CDR1 SGHTA, CDR2 FQGNSA. The CDR3 is 17 amino acids. In nucleotides, the CDR3 is TGTGCCAGCAGCTTAGTGGGACAGGGCGTCTCTTCCTACGAGCAGTACTTC. This gives the protein CASSLVGQGVSSYEQYF.

The chain combines TRBV12-5 with TRBJ1-1, with D possibly being TRBD1 (5 bases). The CDR3 totals 18 residues. CDR1 LGHNT and CDR2 FRNRAP come from the germline V gene. The ends were cut back, 0 bases at V and 0 bases at J, with 17 bases in the middle. CDR3 DNA: TGTGCTAGTGGTTTGGTAGGGGCAAGGGTAGGCATGAACACTGAAGCTTTCTTT. Protein product: CASGLVGARVGMNTEAFF. Based on the CDR3 plus reference TRBV12-5 and TRBJ1-1, the full variable domain is DARVTQTPRHKVTEMGQEVTMRCQPILGHNTVFWYRQTMMQGLELLAYFRNRAPLDDSGMPKDRFSAEMPDATLATLKIQPSEPRDSAVYFCASGLVGARVGMNTEAFFGQGTRLTVV.

This chain's CDR3 is CASSEVERLNTGELFF. In DNA, the CDR3 is TGTGCCAGCAGTGAAGTAGAAAGACTGAACACCGGGGAGCTGTTTTTT. The V gene is TRBV6-1, the J gene TRBJ2-2; D gene unclear. The V gene lost 1 base and the J gene lost 1 base, with 10 bases spanning the gap. This CDR3 is 16 amino acids long. Germline V lookup: CDR1 MNHNS, CDR2 SASEGT.

This sequence joins TRBV10-3 and TRBJ1-5; the match to TRBD1 covers 8 bases. The CDR3 contains 15 residues. With 5 bases clipped from V and 2 bases from J, the junction kept 5 bases outside the gene matches. CDR1 and CDR2 (germline): ENHRY, SYGVKD. This CDR3 reads CAISRQGLGNQPQHF. The CDR3, as DNA: TGTGCCATCAGTCGACAGGGGTTGGGCAATCAGCCCCAGCATTTT.

This rearrangement joins TRBV5-4 to TRBJ2-5; 9 nucleotides align to TRBD2. The length of the CDR3 is 16 residues. V lost 3 bases, J lost 0 bases, and 6 bases stayed unmatched. CDR1 and CDR2 from the germline V gene are SGHNT and YYREEE (reference sequence). The CDR3 loop is CASSWGSGGYQETQYF. CDR3 bases: TGTGCCAGCAGCTGGGGGAGCGGGGGGTACCAAGAGACCCAGTACTTC.

In this sample, this clone turned up once. The chain uses TRBV5-1 and TRBJ2-3, with D tentatively TRBD1 (6 bases). The CDR3 runs 15 residues. Trimming removed 0 bases at V and 4 bases at J, with 12 bases between. Germline V gene data show CDR1 as SGHRS and CDR2 as YFSETQ. The CDR3 sequence is CASSLGTGLPDTQYF. DNA for the CDR3: TGCGCCAGCAGCTTGGGAACAGGGTTGCCAGATACGCAGTATTTT.

The genes are TRBV5-4 and TRBJ2-3, with 7 bases aligning to TRBD2. The V and J ends lost 4 bases and 8 bases, in that order; junction bases with no gene match: 4. Germline V lookup: CDR1 SGHNT, CDR2 YYREEE (reference sequence). CDR3 length: 12 amino acids. The CDR3 is CASSAGGSTQYF. DNA for the CDR3: TGTGCCAGCAGCGCCGGGGGGAGTACGCAGTATTTT. Supplemented by reference TRBV5-4 and TRBJ2-3, the full variable domain reads ETGVTQSPTHLIKTRGQQVTLRCSSQSGHNTVSWYQQALGQGPQFIFQYYREEENGRGNFPPRFSGLQFPNYSSELNVNALELDDSALYLCASSAGGSTQYFGPGTRLTVL.

The chain couples TRBV6-5 to TRBJ1-6; perhaps TRBD1 as D (5 bases). Germline V gives CDR1 MNHEY, CDR2 SVGAGI. The CDR3 covers 15 residues. Between the trimmed V and J ends, which lost 6 bases and 7 bases, there was a span of 16 bases. This chain's CDR3 is CASRLSRTPNSPLHF. CDR3 sequence (DNA): TGTGCCAGCAGGTTATCCAGGACACCAAATTCACCCCTCCACTTT.

This clone was found a few times. The CDR3 reads CASSITGTYNSPLHF. CDR3 DNA: TGTGCCAGTAGTATCACAGGGACCTATAATTCACCCCTCCACTTT. The chain links TRBV19 to TRBJ1-6; D is perhaps TRBD1 (6 bases). The CDR3 has 15 amino acids. V lost 3 bases to trimming and J lost 2 bases, with 8 bases between them. CDR1 is LNHDA and CDR2 is SQIVND in the germline V gene (reference sequence).

This clone has a handful of counts. The rearrangement uses TRBV19 and TRBJ2-7; TRBD2 agrees at 12 bases. From germline, CDR1 is LNHDA and CDR2 SQIVND (reference sequence). The CDR3 length is 15 residues. J lost 1 base, V lost 8 bases, and 6 bases had no gene match. Written as DNA, the CDR3 is TGTGCCAGTCGCTCACTAGCGGGAGGATCCTACGAGCAGTACTTC. Amino acids: CASRSLAGGSYEQYF.

The V call is TRBV18, the J call TRBJ2-2; possibly TRBD2 for D (5 bases). The CDR3 covers 15 residues. V dropped 2 bases and J dropped 2 bases, with 9 bases sitting between them. Per the germline V gene, CDR1 is KGHSH and CDR2 is LQKENI. CDR3 sequence reads: CASSPRSGNTGELFF. The CDR3 DNA follows: TGTGCCAGCTCACCAAGGTCGGGAAACACCGGGGAGCTGTTTTTT.

The chain couples TRBV11-3 to TRBJ2-3, with 15 bases identical to TRBD2. J was trimmed by 2 bases and V by 4 bases; bases with no gene match: 10. CDR3 length: 19 residues. Germline V gene lookup returns CDR1 SGHNT and CDR2 YENEEA. The CDR3 coding sequence is TGTGCCAGCAGCTCAAGGACTAGCGGGAGGGGGCTCTCCACAGATACGCAGTATTTT. Residues: CASSSRTSGRGLSTDTQYF.

This chain uses TRBV29-1 with TRBJ1-1; 8 nucleotides match TRBD1. The V gene's germline CDR1 is SQVTM and CDR2 ANQGSEA. The CDR3 contains 14 residues. The V and J ends lost 0 bases and 4 bases, in that order; junction bases with no gene match: 4. The CDR3 is CSVEEGQVGTEAFF. The CDR3 bases are TGCAGCGTTGAAGAGGGACAGGTGGGCACTGAAGCTTTCTTT.

V is TRBV6-1 and J is TRBJ2-1, with 7 positions matching TRBD1. CDR3 length: 14 amino acids. V gave up 1 base and J gave up 8 bases; unmatched junction bases: 5. Germline CDR1 reads MNHNS; CDR2 reads SASEGT. The CDR3 protein is CASSEVDRADEQFF. The CDR3 DNA sequence: TGTGCCAGCAGTGAAGTAGACAGGGCGGATGAGCAGTTCTTC.

In this sample, this clone turned up a few times. The chain carries TRBV7-9 and TRBJ2-1; no definite D call. The germline CDR1 and CDR2 sequences are SEHNR and FQNEAQ (reference sequence). V gave up 3 bases and J gave up 9 bases, with 3 bases separating them. CDR3 size: 10 residues. The CDR3 nucleotides read TGTGCCAGCAGCTTCGTTGAGCAGTTCTTC. Translated: CASSFVEQFF.